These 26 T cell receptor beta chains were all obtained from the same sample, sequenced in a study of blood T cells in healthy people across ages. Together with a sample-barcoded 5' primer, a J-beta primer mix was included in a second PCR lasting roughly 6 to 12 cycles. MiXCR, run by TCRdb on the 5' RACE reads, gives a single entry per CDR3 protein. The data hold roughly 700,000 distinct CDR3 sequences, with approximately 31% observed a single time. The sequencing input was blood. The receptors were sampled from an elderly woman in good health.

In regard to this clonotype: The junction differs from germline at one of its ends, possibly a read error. DNA for the CDR3: TGTGCCATCGGTGGTAGCGGGGCTAGCACAGATATGCAGTATTTT. Protein product: CAIGGSGASTDMQYF. The chain has TRBV10-3 and TRBJ2-3, with 8 bases fitting TRBD2. Germline V lookup: CDR1 ENHRY, CDR2 SYGVKD. The CDR3 loop spans 15 amino acids.

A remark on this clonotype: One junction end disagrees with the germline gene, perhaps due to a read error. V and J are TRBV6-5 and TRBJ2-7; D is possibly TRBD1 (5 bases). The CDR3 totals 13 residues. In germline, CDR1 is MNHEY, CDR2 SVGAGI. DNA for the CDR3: TGTGTCAGCAGTTACAGGTCGTTCTACGAGCAGTACTTC. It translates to CVSSYRSFYEQYF.

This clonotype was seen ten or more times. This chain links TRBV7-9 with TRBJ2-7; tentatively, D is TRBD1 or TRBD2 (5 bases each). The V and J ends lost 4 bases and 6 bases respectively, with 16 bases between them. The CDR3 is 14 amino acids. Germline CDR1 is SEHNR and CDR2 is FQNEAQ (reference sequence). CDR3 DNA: TGTGCCAGCAGCTCCGGGACCCTTCGTGCCGAGCAGTACTTC. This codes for CASSSGTLRAEQYF.

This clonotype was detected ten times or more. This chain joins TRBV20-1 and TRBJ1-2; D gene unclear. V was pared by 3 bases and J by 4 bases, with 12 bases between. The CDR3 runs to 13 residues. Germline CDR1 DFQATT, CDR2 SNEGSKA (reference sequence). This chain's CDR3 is CSARGRGPYGYTF. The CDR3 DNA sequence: TGCAGTGCTAGGGGCCGAGGGCCCTATGGCTACACCTTC.

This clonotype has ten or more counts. The CDR3 region has the DNA TGCAGTGCTAGAGATGGGGGCAGACTGGGAAATCAGCCCCAGCATTTT. It yields the protein CSARDGGRLGNQPQHF. This chain joins TRBV20-1 and TRBJ1-5, with D possibly TRBD1 on 6 matching bases. Deletions cut 0 bases from V and 4 bases from J, with 16 bases between. CDR1 and CDR2 (germline): DFQATT, SNEGSKA (reference sequence). The CDR3 has 16 amino acids.

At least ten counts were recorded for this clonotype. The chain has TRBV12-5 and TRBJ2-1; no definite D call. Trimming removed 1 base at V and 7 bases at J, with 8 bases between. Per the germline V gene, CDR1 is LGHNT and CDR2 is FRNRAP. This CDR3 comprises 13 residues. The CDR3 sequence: CASGLALGNEQFF. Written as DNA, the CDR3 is TGTGCTAGTGGTTTGGCGTTGGGAAATGAGCAGTTCTTC. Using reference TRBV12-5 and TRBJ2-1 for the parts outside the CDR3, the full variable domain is DARVTQTPRHKVTEMGQEVTMRCQPILGHNTVFWYRQTMMQGLELLAYFRNRAPLDDSGMPKDRFSAEMPDATLATLKIQPSEPRDSAVYFCASGLALGNEQFFGPGTRLTVL.

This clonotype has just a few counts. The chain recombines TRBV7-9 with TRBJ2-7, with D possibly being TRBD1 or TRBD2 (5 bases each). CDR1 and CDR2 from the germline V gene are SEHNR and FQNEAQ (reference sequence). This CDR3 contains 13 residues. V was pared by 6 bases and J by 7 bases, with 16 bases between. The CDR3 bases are TGTGCCAGCAGACCATCGGGGCGTTGGGAGCAGTACTTC. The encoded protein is CASRPSGRWEQYF.

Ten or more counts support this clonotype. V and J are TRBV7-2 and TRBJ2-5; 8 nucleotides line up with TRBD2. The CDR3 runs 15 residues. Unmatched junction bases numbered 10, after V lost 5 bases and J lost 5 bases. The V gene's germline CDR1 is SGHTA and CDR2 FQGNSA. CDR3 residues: CASSPRAGAMETQYF. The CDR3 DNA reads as TGTGCCAGCAGCCCCAGAGCGGGGGCTATGGAGACCCAGTACTTC.

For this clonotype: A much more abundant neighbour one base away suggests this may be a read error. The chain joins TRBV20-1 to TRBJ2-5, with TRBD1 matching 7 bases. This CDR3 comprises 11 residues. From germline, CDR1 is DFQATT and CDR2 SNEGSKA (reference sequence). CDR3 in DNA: TGCAGGGGACAGCACCAAGAGACCCAGTACTTC. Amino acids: CRGQHQETQYF.

The CDR3 sequence is CSARGSGLTYNEQFF. CDR3 DNA: TGCAGTGCTAGAGGGTCGGGACTCACCTACAATGAGCAGTTCTTC. The rearrangement links TRBV20-1 to TRBJ2-1; D possibly corresponds to TRBD2 (6 bases). This CDR3 contains 15 residues. CDR1 is DFQATT and CDR2 is SNEGSKA in the germline V gene (reference sequence). Between the trimmed V and J ends, which lost 1 base and 2 bases, there was a span of 12 bases.

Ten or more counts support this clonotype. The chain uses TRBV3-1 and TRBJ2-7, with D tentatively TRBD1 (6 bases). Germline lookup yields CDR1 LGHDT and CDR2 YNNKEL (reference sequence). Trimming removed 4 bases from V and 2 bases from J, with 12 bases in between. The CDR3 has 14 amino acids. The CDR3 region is CASSLLDRAYEQYF. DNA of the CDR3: TGTGCCAGCAGCCTACTGGACAGAGCCTACGAGCAGTACTTC.

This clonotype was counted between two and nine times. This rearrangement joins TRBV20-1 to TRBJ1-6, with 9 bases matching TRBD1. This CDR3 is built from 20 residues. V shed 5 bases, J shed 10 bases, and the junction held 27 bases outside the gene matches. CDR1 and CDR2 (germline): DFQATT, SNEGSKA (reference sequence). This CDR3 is CSAPSTTGGAVSGVGSPLHF. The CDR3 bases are TGCAGTGCTCCGAGTACCACAGGGGGCGCCGTAAGCGGGGTTGGATCACCCCTCCACTTT.

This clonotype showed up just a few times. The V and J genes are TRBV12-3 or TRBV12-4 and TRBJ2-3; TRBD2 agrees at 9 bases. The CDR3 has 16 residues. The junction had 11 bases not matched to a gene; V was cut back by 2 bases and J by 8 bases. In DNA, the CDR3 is TGTGCCAGCAGTTTAAGGTTAGCGGGGGCCGCAGGTACGCAGTATTTT. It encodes CASSLRLAGAAGTQYF.

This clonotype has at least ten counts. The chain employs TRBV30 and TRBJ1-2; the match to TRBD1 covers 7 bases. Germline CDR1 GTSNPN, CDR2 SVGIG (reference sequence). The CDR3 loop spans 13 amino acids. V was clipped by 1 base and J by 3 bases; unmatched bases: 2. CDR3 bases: TGTGCCTGGAGTGCGGGACAGTACTATGGCTACACCTTC. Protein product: CAWSAGQYYGYTF.

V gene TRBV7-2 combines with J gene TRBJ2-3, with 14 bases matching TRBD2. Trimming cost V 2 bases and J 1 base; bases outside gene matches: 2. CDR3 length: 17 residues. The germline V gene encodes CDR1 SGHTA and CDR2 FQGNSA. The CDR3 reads CASSLQGLAGGTDTQYF. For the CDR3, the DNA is TGTGCCAGCAGCTTACAGGGACTAGCGGGGGGCACAGATACGCAGTATTTT.

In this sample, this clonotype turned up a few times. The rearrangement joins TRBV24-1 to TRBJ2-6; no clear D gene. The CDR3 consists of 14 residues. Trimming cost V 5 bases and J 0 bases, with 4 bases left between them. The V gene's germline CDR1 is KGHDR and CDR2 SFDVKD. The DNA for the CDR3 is TGTGCCACCAGTGCTGCCTCTGGGGCCAACGTCCTGACTTTC. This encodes CATSAASGANVLTF.

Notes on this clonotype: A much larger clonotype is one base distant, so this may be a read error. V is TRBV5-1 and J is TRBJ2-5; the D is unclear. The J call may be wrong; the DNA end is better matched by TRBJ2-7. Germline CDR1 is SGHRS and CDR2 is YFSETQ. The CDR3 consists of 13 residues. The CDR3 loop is CVSSFQISYEQYF. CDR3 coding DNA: TGCGTCAGCAGCTTCCAAATCTCCTACGAGCAGTACTTC.

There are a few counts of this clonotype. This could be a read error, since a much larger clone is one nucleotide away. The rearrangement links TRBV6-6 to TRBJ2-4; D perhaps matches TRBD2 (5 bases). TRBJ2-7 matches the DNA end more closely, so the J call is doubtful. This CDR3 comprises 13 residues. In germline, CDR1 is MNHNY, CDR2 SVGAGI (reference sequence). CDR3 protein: CASSRGSPCEQYF. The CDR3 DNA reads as TGTGCCAGCAGTCGAGGGTCCCCCTGCGAGCAGTACTTC.

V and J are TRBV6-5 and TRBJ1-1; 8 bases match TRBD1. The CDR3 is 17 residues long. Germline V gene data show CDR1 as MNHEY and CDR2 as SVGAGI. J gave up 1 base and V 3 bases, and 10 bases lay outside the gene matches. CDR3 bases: TGTGCCAGCAGTTATTACCAGGGGGCAGGGAAGAACACTGAAGCTTTCTTT. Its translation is CASSYYQGAGKNTEAFF.

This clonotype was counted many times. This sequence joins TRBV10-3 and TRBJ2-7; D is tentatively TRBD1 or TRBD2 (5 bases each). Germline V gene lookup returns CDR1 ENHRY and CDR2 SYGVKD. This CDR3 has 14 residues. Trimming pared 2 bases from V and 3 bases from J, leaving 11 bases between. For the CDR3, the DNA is TGTGCCATCAGTGAGGGGGGTGGGATCTACGAGCAGTACTTC. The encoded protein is CAISEGGGIYEQYF.

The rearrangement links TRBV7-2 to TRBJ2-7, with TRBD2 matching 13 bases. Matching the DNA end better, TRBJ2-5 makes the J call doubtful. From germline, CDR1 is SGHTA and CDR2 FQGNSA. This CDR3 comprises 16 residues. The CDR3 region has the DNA TGTGCCAGCAGCGCGACTAGCGGGGGGTTTCGAGAGACCCAGTACTTC. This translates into CASSATSGGFRETQYF.

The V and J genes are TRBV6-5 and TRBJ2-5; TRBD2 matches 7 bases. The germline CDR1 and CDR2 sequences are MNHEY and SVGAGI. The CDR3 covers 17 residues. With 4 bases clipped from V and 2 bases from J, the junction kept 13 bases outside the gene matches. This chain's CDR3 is CASSSQWDRDYQETQYF. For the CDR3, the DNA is TGTGCCAGCAGTTCCCAATGGGACCGGGACTATCAAGAGACCCAGTACTTC.

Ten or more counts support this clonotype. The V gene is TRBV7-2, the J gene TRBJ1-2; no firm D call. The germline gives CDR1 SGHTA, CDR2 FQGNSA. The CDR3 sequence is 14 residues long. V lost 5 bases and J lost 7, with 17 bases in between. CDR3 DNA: TGTGCCAGCAGCCCCCCCCAGCGGGGTAGTGGCTACACCTTC. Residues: CASSPPQRGSGYTF. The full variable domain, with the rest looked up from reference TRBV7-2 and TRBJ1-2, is GAGVSQSPSNKVTEKGKDVELRCDPISGHTALYWYRQSLGQGLEFLIYFQGNSAPDKSGLPSDRFSAERTGGSVSTLTIQRTQQEDSAVYLCASSPPQRGSGYTFGSGTRLTVV.

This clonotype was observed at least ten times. CDR3 coding DNA: TGCAGTGCAGCCGGGACAGGGGTCTACGAGCAGTACTTC. It codes for CSAAGTGVYEQYF. This sequence joins TRBV20-1 and TRBJ2-7; 10 positions match TRBD1. Germline V gives CDR1 DFQATT, CDR2 SNEGSKA (reference sequence). V dropped 6 bases and J dropped 3; count of bases not matched to a gene: 5. The CDR3 loop spans 13 amino acids.

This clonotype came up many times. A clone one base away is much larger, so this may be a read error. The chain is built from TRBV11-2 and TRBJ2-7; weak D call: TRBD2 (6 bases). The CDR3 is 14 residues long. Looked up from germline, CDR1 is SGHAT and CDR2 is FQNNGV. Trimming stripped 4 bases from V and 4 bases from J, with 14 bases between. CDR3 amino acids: CASSWREKAYEQYF. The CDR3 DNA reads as TGTGCCAGCAGCTGGAGGGAAAAGGCGTACGAGCAGTACTTC.

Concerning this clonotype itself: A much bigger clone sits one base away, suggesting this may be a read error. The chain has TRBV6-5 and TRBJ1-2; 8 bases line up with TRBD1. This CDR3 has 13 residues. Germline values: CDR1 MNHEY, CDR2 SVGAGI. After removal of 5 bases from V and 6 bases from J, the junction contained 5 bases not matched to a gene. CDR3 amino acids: CASSNRGVDGYTF. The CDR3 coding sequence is TGTGCCAGCAGTAACAGGGGGGTAGATGGCTACACCTTC.